These 16 T cell receptor beta chains were all obtained from the same sample, sequenced in a study of low-dose radiotherapy and immunotherapy resistance in tumors. With TRAV- and TRBV-specific primers, first-strand cDNA was made, covering the alpha and beta chains. Over 20 PCR cycles, TCRs were amplified from a constant-region primer and V-primer adapter. TCRdb reanalysed the reads using MiXCR and keeps one entry per CDR3 protein. The sample lists fewer than 90,000 distinct CDR3 sequences, around 29% occurring once. The time point denotes: before trial treatment. The starting material was PBMCs, obtained before treatment. These receptors all come from a female donor with ovarian cancer.

This clonotype was detected ten times or more. The chain employs TRBV6-2 or TRBV6-3 and TRBJ2-7; a possible D gene is TRBD1 (5 bases). Germline CDR1 is MNHEY and CDR2 is SVGEGT. The CDR3 spans 15 residues. Trimming took off 2 bases at V and 1 base at J, with 12 bases between the two ends. The CDR3 region has the DNA TGTGCCAGCAGTTACAATTGGGCAGGGTCCTACGAGCAGTACTTC. It specifies CASSYNWAGSYEQYF.

In this sample, this clonotype turned up many times. The V and J genes are TRBV24-1 and TRBJ2-1, with 12 bases fitting TRBD2. The germline V gene has CDR1 KGHDR and CDR2 SFDVKD. V lost 0 bases to trimming and J lost 6 bases; unmatched junction nucleotides: 5. The CDR3 covers 17 residues. The CDR3 reads CATSDLSASGRANEQFF. The CDR3 region has the DNA TGTGCCACCAGTGATTTGAGTGCTAGCGGGAGGGCCAATGAGCAGTTCTTC.

This chain uses TRBV6-6 with TRBJ2-7; TRBD1 matches 7 bases. The CDR3 is made up of 15 amino acids. The germline gives CDR1 MNHNY, CDR2 SVGAGI (reference sequence). V lost 5 bases to trimming and J lost 3 bases; unmatched junction nucleotides: 10. CDR3 protein: CASSPPGGENYEQYF. In nucleotides, the CDR3 is TGTGCCAGCAGTCCCCCAGGGGGAGAGAACTACGAGCAGTACTTC.

With regard to this clonotype: A single base is all that separates this from a far larger clone, so a read error is likely. The chain employs TRBV6-8 and TRBJ2-7; 14 bases align to TRBD2. V lost 6 bases to trimming and J lost 3 bases; unmatched junction nucleotides: 16. Per germline, CDR1 MNHGY and CDR2 SAAAGT. This CDR3 spans 19 amino acids. CDR3 loop: CASRYPPRGGTSGGYEQYF. The CDR3, as DNA: TGTGCCAGCAGATACCCCCCGAGGGGGGGGACTAGCGGGGGCTACGAGCAGTACTTC.

This clonotype was detected ten times or more. The chain employs TRBV5-1 and TRBJ1-2; 9 nucleotides line up with TRBD1. V lost 3 bases to trimming and J lost 3 bases; unmatched junction nucleotides: 0. CDR1 and CDR2 from the germline V gene are SGHRS and YFSETQ. The CDR3 contains 13 residues. The CDR3 region is CASSWDRDYGYTF. Written as DNA, the CDR3 is TGCGCCAGCAGCTGGGACAGGGACTATGGCTACACCTTC.

This clonotype showed up many times. The V call is TRBV4-2, the J call TRBJ2-2; D is unresolved. Trimming left V 2 bases short and J 2 bases short, with 12 bases between. Germline V lookup: CDR1 LGHNA, CDR2 YNFKEQ. This CDR3 spans 16 amino acids. The CDR3 region has the DNA TGTGCCAGCAGCCAAATATTTGGGGTTAACACCGGGGAGCTGTTTTTT. It encodes CASSQIFGVNTGELFF.

On this clonotype: A clone one base away is much larger, so this may be a read error. This chain joins TRBV30 and TRBJ2-7; TRBD2 matches at 14 bases. After removal of 4 bases from V and 7 bases from J, the junction contained 21 bases not matched to a gene. The CDR3 runs 19 residues. Germline CDR1 GTSNPN, CDR2 SVGIG (reference sequence). CDR3 DNA: TGTGCCTGGAATCCTGGGACTAGCGGGAGAGCAAGGTATTACAATGAGCAGTACTTC. Its protein product is CAWNPGTSGRARYYNEQYF. The full variable domain, in which reference TRBV30 and TRBJ2-7 provide the parts outside the CDR3, is SQTIHQWPATLVQPVGSPLSLECTVEGTSNPNLYWYRQAAGRGLQLLFYSVGIGQISSEVPQNLSASRPQDRQFILSSKKLLLSDSGFYLCAWNPGTSGRARYYNEQYFGPGTRLTVT.

This clonotype rates as medium-sized. This chain connects TRBV19 to TRBJ1-2; 8 bases line up with TRBD1. The CDR3 extends over 13 amino acids. Germline V gives CDR1 LNHDA, CDR2 SQIVND (reference sequence). V trimming: 2 bases; J trimming: 7 bases; junction bases outside the gene matches: 3. This CDR3 is CASSIQGALGYTF. The CDR3 DNA reads TGTGCCAGTAGTATACAGGGGGCGCTTGGCTACACCTTC.

This clonotype was detected ten times or more. The chain uses TRBV7-2 and TRBJ2-1; 8 bases line up with TRBD1. The CDR3 is 15 amino acids. V was pared by 1 base and J by 4 bases, with 3 bases of the junction left unmatched. Germline V CDR1 and CDR2: SGHTA, FQGNSA. The CDR3 loop is CASSLGQGIYNEQFF. CDR3 sequence (DNA): TGTGCCAGCAGCTTAGGACAGGGGATATACAATGAGCAGTTCTTC.

This rearrangement joins TRBV6-1 to TRBJ2-1; TRBD2 is a possible D gene (5 bases). The germline CDR1 and CDR2 sequences are MNHNS and SASEGT. The CDR3 spans 11 residues. V lost 5 bases to trimming and J lost 10 bases, with 9 bases between them. The CDR3 reads CASSYRGEQFF. DNA for the CDR3: TGTGCCAGCAGTTATCGCGGGGAGCAGTTCTTC.

This clonotype has ten or more counts. The chain carries TRBV7-9 and TRBJ2-1; no clear D gene. V gave up 5 bases and J gave up 6 bases, with 11 bases separating them. CDR1 SEHNR and CDR2 FQNEAQ come from the germline V gene (reference sequence). The CDR3 contains 13 residues. Here the CDR3 DNA reads TGTGCCAGCAGCCCCCTTGTGATCAATGAGCAGTTCTTC. It encodes CASSPLVINEQFF.

This clonotype was found many times. The V and J genes are TRBV12-3 or TRBV12-4 and TRBJ2-3; 8 bases agree with TRBD2. This CDR3 contains 13 residues. The junction had 5 bases not matched to a gene; V was cut back by 11 bases and J by 1 base. The CDR3 region is CAGKTSGTDTQYF. For the CDR3, the DNA is TGTGCCGGGAAGACTAGCGGCACAGATACGCAGTATTTT.

There are many counts of this clonotype. This chain joins TRBV5-1 and TRBJ2-7, with 9 positions matching TRBD1. V shed 1 base and J 2 bases; nucleotides not matched to a gene: 4. CDR1 and CDR2 from the germline V gene are SGHRS and YFSETQ. The CDR3 runs to 15 residues. In DNA, the CDR3 is TGCGCCAGCAGCTTGATGGGGACAGGGCCCTACGAGCAGTACTTC. It translates to CASSLMGTGPYEQYF.

Comments on this clonotype: Only one base separates this from a far larger clonotype, so it likely reflects a read error. This rearrangement joins TRBV5-3 to TRBJ1-6; D is unclear. TRBV5-3 is identified as an open reading frame with a role that is uncertain. This CDR3 comprises 14 residues. The DNA for the CDR3 is TGTGCCAGCAGCTTGGTCGGATTGGGTTACCCCATCCACTTT. It is translated as CASSLVGLGYPIHF.

This clonotype was counted only a few times. The V gene is TRBV5-6, the J gene TRBJ2-7; D is ambiguous. This CDR3 is 15 amino acids long. Germline assignment: CDR1 SGHDT and CDR2 YYEEEE. V lost 3 bases to trimming and J lost 0 bases, with 13 bases between them. The CDR3 DNA reads TGTGCCAGCAGCTCTCCGGCGGTCAGCTCCTACGAGCAGTACTTC. Translated: CASSSPAVSSYEQYF.

This clonotype was counted many times. The chain combines TRBV28 with TRBJ2-5; D may correspond to TRBD1 or TRBD2 (7 bases each). Germline lookup yields CDR1 MDHEN and CDR2 SYDVKM. The CDR3 covers 14 residues. Trimming stripped 4 bases from V and 2 bases from J, with 11 bases between. The CDR3 is CASSSGGDQETQYF. The CDR3 DNA sequence: TGTGCCAGCAGTTCAGGGGGGGATCAAGAGACCCAGTACTTC. The complete variable domain, with remaining parts taken from reference TRBV28 and TRBJ2-5, reads DVKVTQSSRYLVKRTGEKVFLECVQDMDHENMFWYRQDPGLGLRLIYFSYDVKMKEKGDIPEGYSVSREKKERFSLILESASTNQTSMYLCASSSGGDQETQYFGPGTRLLVL.